This T cell receptor (beta chain) is from a study of T cells after yellow fever vaccination. Points from the study as a whole: A large majority of primary-vaccination clones showed up again after the booster (about 96% CD4, almost 90% CD8). On re-exposure, the response was weaker but peaked faster, at day 5 versus 15. Abundant clonotypes from the bulk population could get into FACS-sorted repertoires as contaminants.

CDR3 length: 11 residues. J gave up 4 bases and V 4 bases, and 0 bases lay outside the gene matches. CDR1 and CDR2 from the germline V gene are SQVTM and ANQGSEA. A 5'RACE template-switching step, the method used to make TCR cDNA, added a universal primer site and UMIs. TCRdb re-analysed the 5' RACE reads in MiXCR, keeping a single row per CDR3 protein. The repertoire consists of a few hundred thousand distinct CDR3 sequences, with approximately 10% occurring once and the leading ten covering 18%. There are a few counts of this clonotype. The antigen is undetermined. The sequence was obtained from a man between 18 and 35 years old who received the YFV17D yellow fever vaccine. The chain is built from TRBV29-1 and TRBJ2-5; TRBD2 agrees at 7 bases. This specimen was PBMCs, taken on the day of the first yellow fever vaccination. CDR3 bases: TGCAGCGTTGGGGAGGGAGAGACCCAGTACTTC. It encodes CSVGEGETQYF.